One and the same sample provided the 29 T cell receptor beta chains below, sequenced in a study of shared clonotypes between healthy human individuals. Naive CD8 populations comprised CD45RO-negative cells positively selected for CCR7, excluding terminally differentiated effector memory CD45RA+ cells. TCRdb's table, derived via immunoSEQ multiplex PCR, lists solely in-frame clones and lacks some. Seen here are 1.5 million to 2.5 million clones, around 96% observed once, and the top ten hold roughly 1%. The material sequenced was naive CD8+ T cells sorted from blood. The receptors shown here come from a man aged 18 to 35 in good health.

The rearrangement uses TRBV5-6 and TRBJ2-7, with TRBD1 matching 9 bases. Germline loops: CDR1 SGHDT, CDR2 YYEEEE. This CDR3 region has 16 residues. Trimming cost V 3 bases and J 1 base; bases outside gene matches: 8. The CDR3 nucleotides are TGTGCCAGCAGCTCACCTGGGACAGGGACATCCTACGAGCAGTACTTC. Encoded protein: CASSSPGTGTSYEQYF.

This rearrangement joins TRBV27 to TRBJ1-1, with D hard to call. CDR1 MNHEY and CDR2 SMNVEV come from the germline V gene (reference sequence). This CDR3 spans 15 amino acids. The ends were cut back, 1 base at V and 4 bases at J, with 13 bases in the middle. CDR3 in amino acids: CASSLYGVEGTEAFF. The CDR3, as DNA: TGTGCCAGCAGTTTATATGGGGTAGAAGGCACTGAAGCTTTCTTT.

The chain uses TRBV13 and TRBJ1-1; D is unclear. Germline V gene sequence: CDR1 PRHDT, CDR2 FYEKMQ (reference sequence). The V and J ends lost 5 bases and 1 base respectively, with 14 bases between them. The CDR3 consists of 15 residues. The CDR3 spells CASSMTPWGNTEAFF. Here the CDR3 DNA reads TGTGCCAGCAGCATGACCCCTTGGGGGAACACTGAAGCTTTCTTT.

J is TRBJ2-7 and V is TRBV30; D is possibly TRBD1 or TRBD2 (5 bases each). Germline CDR1 is GTSNPN and CDR2 is SVGIG (reference sequence). Trimming took 3 bases from V and 0 from J, leaving 9 bases between them. The CDR3 runs 13 residues. CDR3: CAWRGEPSYEQYF. CDR3 DNA: TGTGCCTGGAGGGGGGAGCCCTCCTACGAGCAGTACTTC.

This chain links TRBV27 with TRBJ2-2; the D is unclear. With 2 bases removed from V and 10 bases from J, the gap between germline ends came to 11 bases. The CDR3 length is 13 residues. Germline V gene sequence: CDR1 MNHEY, CDR2 SMNVEV (reference sequence). The CDR3 spells CASSLGVSSELFF. CDR3 bases: TGTGCCAGCAGTTTAGGGGTCAGTTCGGAGCTGTTTTTT.

For the CDR3, the DNA is TGTGCCAGCAGTTTCTCCGATAGCGGGGACCTCGAGGCAGAGACCCAGTACTTC. Protein: CASSFSDSGDLEAETQYF. J is TRBJ2-5 and V is TRBV28; 8 bases align to TRBD2. V lost 3 bases and J lost 4; bases outside the gene matches: 16. This CDR3 contains 18 residues. CDR1 and CDR2 from the germline V gene are MDHEN and SYDVKM. Full variable domain (remainder filled in from reference TRBV28 and TRBJ2-5): DVKVTQSSRYLVKRTGEKVFLECVQDMDHENMFWYRQDPGLGLRLIYFSYDVKMKEKGDIPEGYSVSREKKERFSLILESASTNQTSMYLCASSFSDSGDLEAETQYFGPGTRLLVL.

CDR3 coding DNA: TGTGCCAGCACCATGACCCAGTACTTC. Translation gives CASTMTQYF. The genes are TRBV25-1 and TRBJ2-5; D is unclear. This CDR3 has 9 amino acids. V lost 7 bases to trimming and J lost 7 bases, with 4 bases between them. Germline V gene data show CDR1 as MGHDK and CDR2 as SYGVNS.

This chain uses TRBV7-6 with TRBJ2-7; no firm D call. This CDR3 region has 13 residues. Between the trimmed V and J ends, which lost 4 bases and 2 bases, there was a span of 9 bases. The germline V gene has CDR1 SGHVS and CDR2 FNYEAQ. The CDR3 reads CASSSSNAYEQYF. The DNA of the CDR3 is TGTGCCAGCAGCTCGTCGAACGCCTACGAGCAGTACTTC.

The chain recombines TRBV5-5 with TRBJ2-7, with TRBD2 as a possible D gene (6 bases). Germline V CDR1 and CDR2: SGHKS, YYEKEE (reference sequence). V lost 4 bases, J lost 6 bases, and 20 bases lay in between. The CDR3 sequence is 15 residues long. This CDR3 is CASSHGLPLRGEQYF. The DNA of the CDR3 is TGTGCCAGCAGCCATGGACTACCCCTTCGGGGCGAGCAGTACTTC.

The chain employs TRBV4-2 and TRBJ2-7; no firm D call. The CDR3 totals 14 residues. V was pared by 3 bases and J by 2 bases, with 11 bases between. CDR1 is LGHNA and CDR2 is YNFKEQ in the germline V gene. CDR3 bases: TGTGCCAGCAGCCAGCCAGGCGGAGCCTACGAGCAGTACTTC. This gives the protein CASSQPGGAYEQYF.

J is TRBJ2-1 and V is TRBV9, with D perhaps TRBD2 (6 bases). Trimming left V 2 bases short and J 4 bases short, with 19 bases between. Germline values: CDR1 SGDLS, CDR2 YYNGEE. The length of the CDR3 is 17 residues. CDR3 sequence (DNA): TGTGCCAGCAGCGTGGGGCTCCCGGGACTGGAATACAATGAGCAGTTCTTC. Translated: CASSVGLPGLEYNEQFF.

The J gene is TRBJ2-7, the V gene TRBV7-9; 11 bases line up with TRBD2. The J segment lost 2 bases and the V segment lost 4 bases, leaving 7 bases of the junction unmatched. This CDR3 is 16 amino acids long. Looked up from germline, CDR1 is SEHNR and CDR2 is FQNEAQ (reference sequence). As DNA, the CDR3 is TGTGCCAGCAGCTGGACGACTAGCGGGAATCCCTACGAGCAGTACTTC. Its protein product is CASSWTTSGNPYEQYF.

CDR3 sequence reads: CASSQVWLQETQYF. For the CDR3, the DNA is TGCGCCAGCAGCCAAGTGTGGCTGCAAGAGACCCAGTACTTC. V is TRBV4-1 and J is TRBJ2-5; D remains ambiguous. Trimming pared 1 base from V and 2 bases from J, leaving 8 bases between. Germline V gives CDR1 MGHRA, CDR2 YSYEKL. There are 14 residues in the CDR3.

The V call is TRBV7-9, the J call TRBJ2-1; 11 nucleotides line up with TRBD2. Trimming cost V 4 bases and J 1 base; bases outside gene matches: 9. The CDR3 extends over 18 amino acids. Looked up from germline, CDR1 is SEHNR and CDR2 is FQNEAQ (reference sequence). The CDR3 sequence is CASSSKLAGGLSYNEQFF. The CDR3 nucleotides read TGTGCCAGCAGCTCGAAGTTAGCGGGAGGGTTGTCCTACAATGAGCAGTTCTTC.

Only one count was recorded for this clone. The chain recombines TRBV6-5 with TRBJ2-7; 7 bases agree with TRBD2. V shed 7 bases and J 6 bases; nucleotides not matched to a gene: 12. In germline, CDR1 is MNHEY, CDR2 SVGAGI. The CDR3 is 14 amino acids. The CDR3 DNA follows: TGTGCCAGCAAAACTTCCGGGGAGGGGATCGAGCAGTACTTC. Protein: CASKTSGEGIEQYF.

V is TRBV19 and J is TRBJ1-2, with D uncertain. The V gene lost 3 bases and the J gene lost 5 bases, with 13 bases spanning the gap. Germline assignment: CDR1 LNHDA and CDR2 SQIVND (reference sequence). This CDR3 has 14 residues. CDR3 nucleotide sequence: TGTGCCAGTAGTATTGCCTTCACAGATTATGGCTACACCTTC. It translates to CASSIAFTDYGYTF.

This rearrangement joins TRBV5-4 to TRBJ2-7, with D unclear. Between the trimmed V and J ends, which lost 4 bases and 0 bases, there was a span of 5 bases. Germline CDR1 and CDR2: SGHNT and YYREEE (reference sequence). The CDR3 runs to 12 residues. This CDR3 is CASSHYSYEQYF. The CDR3 DNA is TGTGCCAGCAGCCATTACTCCTACGAGCAGTACTTC.

The chain employs TRBV9 and TRBJ2-1, with D possibly matching TRBD2 (6 bases). This CDR3 region has 12 residues. From germline, CDR1 is SGDLS and CDR2 YYNGEE. Trimming shortened V by 4 bases and J by 8 bases, and 10 bases separated the two germline ends. The CDR3 loop is CASSTGEDEQFF. CDR3 bases: TGTGCCAGCAGCACCGGGGAGGATGAGCAGTTCTTC.

A remark on this clone: The same CDR3 arises from other DNA sequences in this sample as well. J is TRBJ1-1 and V is TRBV6-5; D is uncertain. V dropped 6 bases and J dropped 5 bases, with 7 bases sitting between them. CDR3 length equals 11 residues. Germline CDR1 reads MNHEY; CDR2 reads SVGAGI. The CDR3 coding sequence is TGTGCCAGCAGCCTGGGGACTGAAGCTTTCTTT. It is translated as CASSLGTEAFF.

This rearrangement joins TRBV5-6 to TRBJ1-3; tentatively, D is TRBD1 (6 bases). The CDR3 sequence is 14 residues long. V dropped 0 bases and J dropped 2 bases, with 6 bases sitting between them. Germline CDR1 and CDR2: SGHDT and YYEEEE. Here the CDR3 reads CASSLGDTGNTIYF. CDR3 nucleotides: TGTGCCAGCAGCTTGGGGGACACTGGAAACACCATATATTTT.

The CDR3 region has the DNA TGTGCCAGCAATAAGGTAGGATCCTACAATGAGCAGTTCTTC. This codes for CASNKVGSYNEQFF. The gene calls are TRBV27 and TRBJ2-1; D uncertain. V was pared by 7 bases and J by 1 base, with 11 bases between. The germline CDR1 and CDR2 sequences are MNHEY and SMNVEV (reference sequence). The length of the CDR3 is 14 residues.

The chain couples TRBV7-9 to TRBJ2-1; 7 nucleotides align to TRBD1. Trimming removed 4 bases from V and 10 bases from J; junction bases left unmatched: 16. Looked up from germline, CDR1 is SEHNR and CDR2 is FQNEAQ (reference sequence). The CDR3 extends over 16 amino acids. The CDR3 DNA reads as TGTGCCAGCAGCTCGATAATCTTGACAGGGCTTTGGGAGCAGTTCTTC. Translated, it gives CASSSIILTGLWEQFF.

The chain employs TRBV27 and TRBJ2-7; 7 bases line up with TRBD1. Germline values: CDR1 MNHEY, CDR2 SMNVEV (reference sequence). V was clipped by 5 bases and J by 7 bases; unmatched bases: 5. This CDR3 has 12 residues. The CDR3 loop is CASSTVDREQYF. CDR3 DNA sequence: TGTGCCAGCAGTACGGTGGACAGGGAGCAGTACTTC.

This sequence joins TRBV7-2 and TRBJ2-7; D is possibly TRBD1 (6 bases). V was clipped by 5 bases and J by 5 bases, with 13 bases between them. CDR3 length equals 13 residues. Germline V gene sequence: CDR1 SGHTA, CDR2 FQGNSA. The CDR3 loop reads CASSPQGQDEQYF. For the CDR3, the DNA is TGTGCCAGCAGCCCACAGGGTCAGGACGAGCAGTACTTC.

Regarding this clone: An end of the junction differs from the germline gene, which may be a read error. The chain carries TRBV28 and TRBJ1-2, with D perhaps matching TRBD1 (5 bases). This CDR3 has 15 residues. The germline gives CDR1 MDHEN, CDR2 SYDVKM. This CDR3 is CASSPPDRGSDGWGF. The DNA for the CDR3 is TGTGCCAGCAGTCCACCGGATCGGGGGTCGGATGGTTGGGGCTTC.

The chain employs TRBV21-1 and TRBJ2-7; the table's D call, TRBD2, has no DNA check behind it. TRBV21-1 corresponds to a pseudogene. The CDR3 has 13 residues. This chain's CDR3 is CASISGSSYEQYF. CDR3 nucleotides: TGTGCCAGCATCAGCGGGAGCTCCTACGAGCAGTACTTC.

This clone was observed once. The chain joins TRBV9 to TRBJ2-1, with 9 positions matching TRBD2. This CDR3 is built from 15 residues. Looked up from germline, CDR1 is SGDLS and CDR2 is YYNGEE. V was pared by 6 bases and J by 5 bases, with 9 bases of the junction left unmatched. The CDR3 is CASNPPGLAHNEQFF. Here the CDR3 DNA reads TGTGCCAGCAACCCTCCGGGACTAGCTCACAATGAGCAGTTCTTC.

The chain joins TRBV11-2 to TRBJ2-7, with a weak D call TRBD2 (5 bases). The CDR3 is made up of 13 amino acids. Per germline, CDR1 SGHAT and CDR2 FQNNGV. V lost 5 bases and J 3 bases, leaving 11 bases between the germline ends. CDR3 region: CASSHTAGYEQYF. The CDR3 DNA reads TGTGCCAGCAGCCATACCGCGGGCTACGAGCAGTACTTC. Filled out from reference TRBV11-2 and TRBJ2-7, the complete variable domain reads EAGVAQSPRYKIIEKRQSVAFWCNPISGHATLYWYQQILGQGPKLLIQFQNNGVVDDSQLPKDRFSAERLKGVDSTLKIQPAKLEDSAVYLCASSHTAGYEQYFGPGTRLTVT.

The chain recombines TRBV27 with TRBJ2-7; D unclear. V shed 3 bases and J shed 3 bases, with 12 bases lying between them. Germline assignment: CDR1 MNHEY and CDR2 SMNVEV (reference sequence). This CDR3 is built from 14 residues. Here the CDR3 DNA reads TGTGCCAGCAGTTTGTTAGGTTCCGACTACGAGCAGTACTTC. Its protein product is CASSLLGSDYEQYF.